The present TCR beta chain was sequenced within a study of T-cell reconstitution after alpha-beta-depleted transplantation in children. Study-level points and caveats: Surviving thymic progenitors and recipient T cells were the source of high TCRbeta diversity at day 60 in some patients. T-cell counts and diversity at one year following transplant were attributed mainly to newly produced T cells. It was reported that alpha-beta T cells came from several hundred expanded graft clones (about two months after transplant).

This clonotype occurred a few times. Its antigen is unknown. It was with unique molecular identifiers that the TCRbeta library was prepared. TCRdb reprocessed the PCR reads via MiXCR and lists one record per CDR3 protein. This table holds just over 950,000 distinct CDR3 sequences, about 29% found once. Trimming stripped 0 bases from V and 2 bases from J, with 13 bases between. The CDR3 contains 17 residues. In germline, CDR1 is MNHEY, CDR2 SVGAGI. The receptor was isolated from a boy under two years old who had a stem cell transplant for SCID, so the T cells may come from the graft donor. This material consisted of PBMCs, mostly from graft donor cells, taken 360 days after TCRalphabeta/CD19-depleted stem cell transplant. This chain connects TRBV6-5 to TRBJ1-4; maybe TRBD1 (5 bases). CDR3 bases: TGTGCCAGCAGTTACTCGAGCAGGGTTGGGACTAATGAAAAACTGTTTTTT. Amino acids: CASSYSSRVGTNEKLFF.